The sequence of this T cell receptor beta chain was determined in a study of spatial heterogeneity in lung cancer. General study points: Tumoral mutation counts were tracked by counts of expanded intratumoral alpha and beta TCRs.

The time point was: sample taken at primary tumor resection. TCRdb passed the 5' RACE reads through MiXCR, listing each CDR3 protein once. The sample lists some 5,100 distinct CDR3 sequences, 20% to 25% occurring once. Germline lookup yields CDR1 SGHVS and CDR2 FQNEAQ. The CDR3 loop spans 14 amino acids. The V end lost 3 bases, the J end lost 10 bases, and 16 bases lay between the germline ends. Turning to this clonotype: No antigen is known for it.

V and J are TRBV7-8 and TRBJ2-1, with unresolved D. Material: lung tumor tissue, obtained at surgery. The sequence derives from a male donor with early-stage non-small cell lung cancer. The chain's CDR3 is CASSFWVRKGEQFF. The CDR3 DNA reads as TGTGCCAGCAGCTTTTGGGTCCGGAAGGGAGAGCAGTTCTTC.